This TCR beta chain was profiled in a study of blood T cell repertoires in COVID-19. In the study overall: Samples of COVID-19 (acute and convalescent) were obtained from the United States, Italy and Spain. Nucleic acid was either cDNA or gDNA, and it came from T cells, B-cell-depleted T cells, or PBMCs.

This clone was recorded once. Original processing notes: Reference gene primer amplification gave estimated nucleated cell counts. Data came from immunoSEQ multiplex PCR; TCRdb stores just in-frame clones and leaves some out. The V and J calls and clone size were taken over from that table, and D and trimming were inferred from the DNA. Of 130,000 or so clones in the sample, more than 70% were seen once. The germline V gene encodes CDR1 KGHDR and CDR2 SFDVKD. V shed 0 bases and J shed 6 bases, with 10 bases lying between them. CDR3 length: 14 residues. The chain uses TRBV24-1 and TRBJ1-2; D unclear. The TCR was taken from a woman in her sixties or seventies with acute or convalescent COVID-19. Sequenced sample: peripheral blood. CDR3 sequence (DNA): TGTGCCACCAGTGATTTGGGGCAGGAAGATGGCTACACCTTC. Encoded protein: CATSDLGQEDGYTF.